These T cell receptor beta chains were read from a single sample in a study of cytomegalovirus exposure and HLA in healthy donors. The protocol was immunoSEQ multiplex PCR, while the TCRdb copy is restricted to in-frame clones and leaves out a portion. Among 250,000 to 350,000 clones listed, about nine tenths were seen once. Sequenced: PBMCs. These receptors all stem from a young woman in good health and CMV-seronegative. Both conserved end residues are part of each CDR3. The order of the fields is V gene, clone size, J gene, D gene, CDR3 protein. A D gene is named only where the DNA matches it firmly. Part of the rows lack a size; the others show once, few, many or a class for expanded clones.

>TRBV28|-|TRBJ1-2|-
CASSLGAGASGYTF
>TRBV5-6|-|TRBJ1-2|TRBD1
CASSLMTGELYGYTF
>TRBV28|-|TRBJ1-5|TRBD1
CASSLGQGNQPQHF
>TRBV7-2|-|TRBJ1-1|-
CASSFQGSPNTEAFF
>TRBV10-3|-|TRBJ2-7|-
CAISARDFSYEQYF
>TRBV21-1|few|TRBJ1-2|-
CASSLLYRCANYGYTF
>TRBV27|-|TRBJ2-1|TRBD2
CASRVGLAGSYNEQFF
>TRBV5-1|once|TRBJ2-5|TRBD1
CASSWGQGGRETQYF
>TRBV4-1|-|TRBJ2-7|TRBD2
CASSQTSGSAYEQYF
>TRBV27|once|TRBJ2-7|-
CASSLSGRAVKHIYEQYF
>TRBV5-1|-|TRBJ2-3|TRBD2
CASSPGGQGTDTQYF
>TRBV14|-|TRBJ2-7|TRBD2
CASSRLAGLNREQYF
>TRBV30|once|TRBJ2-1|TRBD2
CAWSGASGSYEQFF
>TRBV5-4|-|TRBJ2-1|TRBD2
CASSVLAGANNEQFF
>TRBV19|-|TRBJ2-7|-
CASSIKATTREQYF
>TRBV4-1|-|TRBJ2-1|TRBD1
CASSLRTGLGDEQFF
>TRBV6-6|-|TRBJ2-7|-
CASSSFGLAGAYEQYF
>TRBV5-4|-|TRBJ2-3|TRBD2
CASSSGLALTDTQYF
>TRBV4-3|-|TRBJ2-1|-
CASSQDTTYNEQFF
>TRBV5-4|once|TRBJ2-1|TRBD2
CASSWNSGGGLNEQFF
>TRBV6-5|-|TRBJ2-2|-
CASSYSGGTGELFF
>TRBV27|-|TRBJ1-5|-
CASSFQGNQPQHF
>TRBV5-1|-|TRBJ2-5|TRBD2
CASSLGGLAGETQYF
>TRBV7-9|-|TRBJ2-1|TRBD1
CASSPRADRGAYNEQFF
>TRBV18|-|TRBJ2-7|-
CASSPRTGSTYEQYF
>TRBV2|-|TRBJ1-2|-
CASSLWTGDYGYTF
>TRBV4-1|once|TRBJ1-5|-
CASSQDDGGGFQPQHF
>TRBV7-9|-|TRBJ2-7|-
CASSEIGSREQYF
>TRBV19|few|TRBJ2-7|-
CASSARTASYEQYF
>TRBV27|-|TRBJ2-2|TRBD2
CASRRLAGGPSGELFF
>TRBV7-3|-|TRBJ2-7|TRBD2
CASSPGLAGLDEQYF
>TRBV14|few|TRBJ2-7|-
CASSRGPFYEQYF
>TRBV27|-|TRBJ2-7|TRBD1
CASQTGEREQYF
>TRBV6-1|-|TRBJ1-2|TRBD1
CASRDRPYGYTF
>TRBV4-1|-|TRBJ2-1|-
CASSQGLREQFF
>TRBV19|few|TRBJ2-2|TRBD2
CASSKTSANTGELFF
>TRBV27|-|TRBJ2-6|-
CASSPWYRPTSSGANVLTF
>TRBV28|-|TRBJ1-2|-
CASTVIAGNYGYTF
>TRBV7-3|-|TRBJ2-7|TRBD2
CASSLRSGRGVEQYF
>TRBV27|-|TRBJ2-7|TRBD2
CASSQREGPYEQYF
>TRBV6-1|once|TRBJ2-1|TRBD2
CASSARTSGDYNEQFF
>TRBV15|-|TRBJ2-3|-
CATGQGMRGDTQYF
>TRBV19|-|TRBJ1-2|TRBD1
CASSSFDRAYGYTF
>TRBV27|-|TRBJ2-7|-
CASRGLGRLGPGGQYF
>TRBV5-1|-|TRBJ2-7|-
CASSPPTGHHYEQYF
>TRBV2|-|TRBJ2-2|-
CASSATVTGELFF
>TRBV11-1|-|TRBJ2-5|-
CASSLGDREGTQYF
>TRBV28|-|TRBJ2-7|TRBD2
CASRGGPGPPHYYEQYF
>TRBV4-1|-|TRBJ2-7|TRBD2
CASSPTSGRASEQYF
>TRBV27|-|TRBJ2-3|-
CASSLKGGADTQYF
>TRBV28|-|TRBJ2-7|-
CASTLRGEQYF
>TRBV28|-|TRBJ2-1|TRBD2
CASGLADEQFF
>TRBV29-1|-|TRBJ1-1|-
CSVDTVLGNTEAFF
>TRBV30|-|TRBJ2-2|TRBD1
CAWSGPGTGGNGELFF
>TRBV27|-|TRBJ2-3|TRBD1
CASSQTGDTQYF
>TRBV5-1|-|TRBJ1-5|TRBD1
CASSFGTEDQPQHF
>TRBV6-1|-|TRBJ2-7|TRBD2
CASSLTSGPYEQYF